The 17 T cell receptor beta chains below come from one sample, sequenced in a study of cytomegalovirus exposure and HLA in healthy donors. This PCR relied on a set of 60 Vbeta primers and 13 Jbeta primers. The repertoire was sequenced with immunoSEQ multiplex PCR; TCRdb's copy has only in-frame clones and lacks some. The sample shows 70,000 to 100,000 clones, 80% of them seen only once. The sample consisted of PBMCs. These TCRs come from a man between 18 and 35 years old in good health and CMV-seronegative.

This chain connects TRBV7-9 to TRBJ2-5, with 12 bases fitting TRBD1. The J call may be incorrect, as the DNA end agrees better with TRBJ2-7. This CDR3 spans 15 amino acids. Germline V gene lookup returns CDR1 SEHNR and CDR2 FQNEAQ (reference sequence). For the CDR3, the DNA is TGTGCCAGCAGCCCGGGACAGGGGGCACTAGACGAGCAGTACTTC. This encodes CASSPGQGALDEQYF.

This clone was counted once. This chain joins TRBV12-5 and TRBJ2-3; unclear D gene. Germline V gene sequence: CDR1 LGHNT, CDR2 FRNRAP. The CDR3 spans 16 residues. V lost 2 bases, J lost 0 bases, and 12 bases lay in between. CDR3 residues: CASGLSQLGSTDTQYF. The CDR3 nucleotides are TGTGCTAGTGGTTTGTCCCAACTTGGTAGCACAGATACGCAGTATTTT. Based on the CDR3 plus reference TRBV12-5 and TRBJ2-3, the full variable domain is DARVTQTPRHKVTEMGQEVTMRCQPILGHNTVFWYRQTMMQGLELLAYFRNRAPLDDSGMPKDRFSAEMPDATLATLKIQPSEPRDSAVYFCASGLSQLGSTDTQYFGPGTRLTVL.

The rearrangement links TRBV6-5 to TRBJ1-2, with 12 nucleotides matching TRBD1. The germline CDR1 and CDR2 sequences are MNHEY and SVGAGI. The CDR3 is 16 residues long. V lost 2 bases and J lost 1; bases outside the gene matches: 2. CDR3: CASSYGTGGLNYGYTF. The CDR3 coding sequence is TGTGCCAGCAGTTACGGGACAGGGGGCCTTAACTATGGCTACACCTTC.

The DNA of the CDR3 is TGTGCCAGCAGTCCCGGACTAGCGGGAGGCTACGAGCAGTACTTC. Amino acid sequence: CASSPGLAGGYEQYF. The chain couples TRBV28 to TRBJ2-7; 14 nucleotides line up with TRBD2. The CDR3 contains 15 residues. V trimming: 5 bases; J trimming: 3 bases; junction bases outside the gene matches: 3. Germline V gene lookup returns CDR1 MDHEN and CDR2 SYDVKM.

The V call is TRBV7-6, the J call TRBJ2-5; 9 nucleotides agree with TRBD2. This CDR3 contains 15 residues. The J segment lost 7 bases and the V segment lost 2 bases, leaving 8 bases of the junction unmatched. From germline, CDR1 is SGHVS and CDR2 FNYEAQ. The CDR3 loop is CASSLLAGTEGTQYF. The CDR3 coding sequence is TGTGCCAGCAGCTTACTAGCGGGGACTGAGGGGACCCAGTACTTC.

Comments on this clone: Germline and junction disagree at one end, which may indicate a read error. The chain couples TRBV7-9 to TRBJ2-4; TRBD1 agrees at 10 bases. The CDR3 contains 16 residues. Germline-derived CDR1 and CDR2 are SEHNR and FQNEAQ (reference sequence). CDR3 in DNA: TGTTCCAGCAGCTCCCCGAGGGGACAGGGGACAAACATTCAGTACTTC. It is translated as CSSSSPRGQGTNIQYF.

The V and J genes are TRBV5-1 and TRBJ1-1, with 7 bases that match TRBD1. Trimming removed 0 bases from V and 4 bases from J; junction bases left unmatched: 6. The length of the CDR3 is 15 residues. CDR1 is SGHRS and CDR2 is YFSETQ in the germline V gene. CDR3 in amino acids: CASSLGGGSGTEAFF. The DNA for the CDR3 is TGCGCCAGCAGCTTGGGAGGGGGCTCGGGCACTGAAGCTTTCTTT.

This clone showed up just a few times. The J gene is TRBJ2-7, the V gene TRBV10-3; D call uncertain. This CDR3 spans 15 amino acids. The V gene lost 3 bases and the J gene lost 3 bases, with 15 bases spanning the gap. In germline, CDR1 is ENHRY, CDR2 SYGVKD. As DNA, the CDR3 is TGTGCCATCAGTGACAATAGAGGTCCTCGCTACGAGCAGTACTTC. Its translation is CAISDNRGPRYEQYF.

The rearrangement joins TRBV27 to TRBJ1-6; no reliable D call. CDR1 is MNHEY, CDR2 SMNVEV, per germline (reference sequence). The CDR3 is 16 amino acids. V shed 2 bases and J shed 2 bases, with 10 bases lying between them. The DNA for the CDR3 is TGTGCCAGCAGTTTAGAGGGTGGCGCCTATAATTCACCCCTCCACTTT. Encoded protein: CASSLEGGAYNSPLHF.

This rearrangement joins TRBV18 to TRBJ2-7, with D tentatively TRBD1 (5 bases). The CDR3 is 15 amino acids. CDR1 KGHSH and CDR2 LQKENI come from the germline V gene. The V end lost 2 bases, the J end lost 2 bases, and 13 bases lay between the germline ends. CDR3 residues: CASSPVTGQPYEQYF. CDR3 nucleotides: TGTGCCAGCTCACCAGTCACAGGACAACCCTACGAGCAGTACTTC.

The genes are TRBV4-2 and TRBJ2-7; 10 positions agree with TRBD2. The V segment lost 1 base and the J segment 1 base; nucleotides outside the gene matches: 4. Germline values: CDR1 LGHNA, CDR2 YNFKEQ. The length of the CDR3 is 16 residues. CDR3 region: CASSQAPSGGSYEQYF. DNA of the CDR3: TGTGCCAGCAGCCAAGCCCCTAGCGGGGGTTCCTACGAGCAGTACTTC.

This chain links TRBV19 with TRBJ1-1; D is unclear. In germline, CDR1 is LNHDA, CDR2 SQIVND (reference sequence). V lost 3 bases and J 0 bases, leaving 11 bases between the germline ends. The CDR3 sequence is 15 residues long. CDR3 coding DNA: TGTGCCAGTAGTATTTCCATCCGGGTGAACACTGAAGCTTTCTTT. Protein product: CASSISIRVNTEAFF.

The CDR3, as DNA: TGTGCCAGCAGCTTCAAAATATCGCTCGGGGGTTGGCCCTACGAGCAGTACTTC. Amino acid sequence: CASSFKISLGGWPYEQYF. The chain couples TRBV5-5 to TRBJ2-7; possibly TRBD2 for D (6 bases). The CDR3 is made up of 18 amino acids. The germline V and J ends were trimmed by 2 bases and 2 bases, with 23 bases remaining between them. Germline V gene lookup returns CDR1 SGHKS and CDR2 YYEKEE (reference sequence).

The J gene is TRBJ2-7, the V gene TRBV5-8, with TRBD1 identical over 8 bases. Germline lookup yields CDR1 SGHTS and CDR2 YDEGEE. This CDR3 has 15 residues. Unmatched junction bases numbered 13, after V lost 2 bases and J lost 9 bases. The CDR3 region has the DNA TGTGCCAGCAGCTTTGGGGGACAGGAAGCGTGGATGCAGTACTTC. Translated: CASSFGGQEAWMQYF.

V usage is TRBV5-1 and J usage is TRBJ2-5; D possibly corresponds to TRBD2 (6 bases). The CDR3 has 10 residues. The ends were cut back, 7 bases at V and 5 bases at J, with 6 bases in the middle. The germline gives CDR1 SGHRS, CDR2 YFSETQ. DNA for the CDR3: TGCGCCAGCGGGGGGGAGACCCAGTACTTC. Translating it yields CASGGETQYF.

Here the CDR3 reads CASSLARGIDEQFF. CDR3 coding DNA: TGTGCCAGCTCACTAGCAAGGGGGATCGATGAGCAGTTCTTC. The rearrangement uses TRBV18 and TRBJ2-1, with D possibly matching TRBD1 (6 bases). Per the germline V gene, CDR1 is KGHSH and CDR2 is LQKENI. V lost 4 bases and J lost 8, with 15 bases in between. The CDR3 sequence is 14 residues long.

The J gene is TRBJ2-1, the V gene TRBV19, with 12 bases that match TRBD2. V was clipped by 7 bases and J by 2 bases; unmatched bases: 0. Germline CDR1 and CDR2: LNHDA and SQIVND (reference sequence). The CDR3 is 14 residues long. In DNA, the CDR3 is TGTGCCAGTACTAGCGGGGGGGCCTACAATGAGCAGTTCTTC. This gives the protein CASTSGGAYNEQFF.